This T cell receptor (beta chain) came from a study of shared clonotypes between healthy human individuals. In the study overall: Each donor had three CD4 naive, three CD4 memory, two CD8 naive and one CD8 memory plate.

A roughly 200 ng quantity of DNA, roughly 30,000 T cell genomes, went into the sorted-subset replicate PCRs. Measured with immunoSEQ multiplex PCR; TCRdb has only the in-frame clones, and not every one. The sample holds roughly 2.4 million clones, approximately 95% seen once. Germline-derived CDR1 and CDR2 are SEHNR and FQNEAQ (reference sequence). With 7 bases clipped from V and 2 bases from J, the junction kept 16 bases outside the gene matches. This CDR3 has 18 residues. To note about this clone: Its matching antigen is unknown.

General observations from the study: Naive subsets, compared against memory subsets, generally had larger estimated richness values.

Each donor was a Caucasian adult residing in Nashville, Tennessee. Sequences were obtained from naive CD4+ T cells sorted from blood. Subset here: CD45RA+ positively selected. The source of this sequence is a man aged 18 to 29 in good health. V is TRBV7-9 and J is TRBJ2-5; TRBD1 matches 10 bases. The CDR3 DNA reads TGTGCCAGCACCCCCACCGTCCCGGACAGGGGGAATCAAGAGACCCAGTACTTC. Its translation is CASTPTVPDRGNQETQYF.